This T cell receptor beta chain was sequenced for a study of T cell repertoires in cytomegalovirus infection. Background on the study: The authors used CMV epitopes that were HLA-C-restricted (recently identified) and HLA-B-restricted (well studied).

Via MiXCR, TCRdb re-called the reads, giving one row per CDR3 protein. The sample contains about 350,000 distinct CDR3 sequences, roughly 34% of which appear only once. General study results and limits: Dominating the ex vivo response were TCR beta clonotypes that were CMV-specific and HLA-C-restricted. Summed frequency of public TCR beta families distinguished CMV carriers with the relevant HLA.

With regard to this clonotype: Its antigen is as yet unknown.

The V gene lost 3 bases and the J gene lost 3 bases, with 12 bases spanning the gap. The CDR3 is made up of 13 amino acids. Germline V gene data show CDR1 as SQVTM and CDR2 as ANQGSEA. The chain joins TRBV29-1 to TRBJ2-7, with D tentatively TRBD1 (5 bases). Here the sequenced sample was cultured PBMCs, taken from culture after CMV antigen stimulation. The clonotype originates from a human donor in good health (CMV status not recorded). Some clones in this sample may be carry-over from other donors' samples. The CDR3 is CSVEGRSIYEQYF. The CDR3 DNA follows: TGCAGCGTTGAGGGGCGATCAATCTACGAGCAGTACTTC.